Listed here is a single T cell receptor beta chain. As yet, its antigen is unknown. The CDR3 covers 12 residues. V lost 3 bases and J lost 6, with 5 bases in between. Germline V gives CDR1 LNHNV, CDR2 YYDKDF (reference sequence). This sample is part of a study of metastatic and nonmetastatic thyroid tumors. Study-wide background: Comparative analysis of repertoires was undertaken across blood and tumor or nodule tissue obtained from malignant and benign thyroid patients.

Regarding the study as a whole: The study reportedly found significantly higher TCR beta diversity in malignant thyroid tumors than benign nodules, in blood and tumor.

As originally analysed: The study's classifier, a distant-metastasis tool for papillary thyroid cancer, was built using CDR3 differences across clinicopathological groups. From the PCR reads, TCRdb re-called clones with MiXCR. What appears here as the V and J calls and clone size reflects TCRdb's work, not the paper's. The sample holds approximately 17,000 clones, around 30% seen once. All patients were treatment-naive before thyroid surgery. The V gene is TRBV15, the J gene TRBJ1-4; D unresolved. Sequences were obtained from tumor tissue. The receptor was isolated from a female donor with papillary thyroid cancer or a benign thyroid nodule (not recorded which). Some clones in this sample may be carry-over from other donors' samples. CDR3 sequence: CATSRFYEKLFF. In DNA form, the CDR3 reads TGTGCCACCAGCAGGTTCTATGAAAAACTGTTTTTT.